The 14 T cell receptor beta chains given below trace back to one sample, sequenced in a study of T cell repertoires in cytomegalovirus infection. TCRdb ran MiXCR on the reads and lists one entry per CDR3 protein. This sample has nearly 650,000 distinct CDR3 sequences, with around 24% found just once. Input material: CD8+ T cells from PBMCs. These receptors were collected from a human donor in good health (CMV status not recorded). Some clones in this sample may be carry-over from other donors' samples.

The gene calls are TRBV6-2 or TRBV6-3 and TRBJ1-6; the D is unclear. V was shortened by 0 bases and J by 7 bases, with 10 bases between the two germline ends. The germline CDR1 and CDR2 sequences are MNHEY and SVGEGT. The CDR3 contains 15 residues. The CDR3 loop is CASSYSGRANSPLHF. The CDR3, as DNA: TGTGCCAGCAGTTACTCTGGCAGAGCAAATTCACCCCTCCACTTT.

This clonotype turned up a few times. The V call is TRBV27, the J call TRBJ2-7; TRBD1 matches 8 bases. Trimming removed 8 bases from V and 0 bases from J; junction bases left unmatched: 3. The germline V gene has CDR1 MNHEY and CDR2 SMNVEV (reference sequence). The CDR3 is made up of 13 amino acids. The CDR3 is CASRDRGSYEQYV. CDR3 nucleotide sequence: TGTGCCAGCCGCGACAGGGGCTCCTACGAGCAGTACGTC.

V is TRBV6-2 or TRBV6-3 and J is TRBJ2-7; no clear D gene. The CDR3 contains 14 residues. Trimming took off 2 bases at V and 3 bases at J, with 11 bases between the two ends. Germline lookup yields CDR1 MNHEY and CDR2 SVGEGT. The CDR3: CASSYEGDGYEQYV. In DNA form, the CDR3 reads TGTGCCAGCAGTTACGAAGGTGACGGCTACGAGCAGTACGTC.

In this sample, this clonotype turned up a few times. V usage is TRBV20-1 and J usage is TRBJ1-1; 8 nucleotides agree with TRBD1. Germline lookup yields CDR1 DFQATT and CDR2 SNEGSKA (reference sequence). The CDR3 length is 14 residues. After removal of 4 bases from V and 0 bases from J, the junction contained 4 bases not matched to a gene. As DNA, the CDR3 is TGCAGTGCTATGTACAGGGGGGTGAACACTGAAGCTTTCTTT. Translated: CSAMYRGVNTEAFF.

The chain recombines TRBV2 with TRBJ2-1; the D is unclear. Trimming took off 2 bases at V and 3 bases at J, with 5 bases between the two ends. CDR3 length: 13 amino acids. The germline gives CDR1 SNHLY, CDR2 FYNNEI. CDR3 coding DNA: TGTGCCAGCAGTGAACGAAGCTACAATGAGCAGTTCTTC. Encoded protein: CASSERSYNEQFF.

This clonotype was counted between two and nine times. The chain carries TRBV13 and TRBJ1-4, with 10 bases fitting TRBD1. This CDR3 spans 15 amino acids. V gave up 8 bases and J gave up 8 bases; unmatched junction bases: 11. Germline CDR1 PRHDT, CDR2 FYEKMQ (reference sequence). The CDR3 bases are TGTGCCAGCCTTCAGACCGGGACAGGGGAGGAAAAACTGTTTTTT. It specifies CASLQTGTGEEKLFF.

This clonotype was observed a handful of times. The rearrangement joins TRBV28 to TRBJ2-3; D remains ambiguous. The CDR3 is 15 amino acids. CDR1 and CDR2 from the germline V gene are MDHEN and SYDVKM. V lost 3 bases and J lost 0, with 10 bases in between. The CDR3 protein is CASSLELYSTDTQYF. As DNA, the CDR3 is TGTGCCAGCAGTTTGGAGCTCTATAGCACAGATACGCAGTATTTT.

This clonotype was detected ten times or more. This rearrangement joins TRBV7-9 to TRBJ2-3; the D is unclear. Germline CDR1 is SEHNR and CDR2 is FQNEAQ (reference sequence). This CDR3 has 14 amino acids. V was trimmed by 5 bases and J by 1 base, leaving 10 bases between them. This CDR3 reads CASSKEIGTDTQYF. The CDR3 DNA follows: TGTGCCAGCAGCAAGGAGATTGGCACAGATACGCAGTATTTT. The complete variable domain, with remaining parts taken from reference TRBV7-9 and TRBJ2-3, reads DTGVSQNPRHKITKRGQNVTFRCDPISEHNRLYWYRQTLGQGPEFLTYFQNEAQLEKSRLLSDRFSAERPKGSFSTLEIQRTEQGDSAMYLCASSKEIGTDTQYFGPGTRLTVL.

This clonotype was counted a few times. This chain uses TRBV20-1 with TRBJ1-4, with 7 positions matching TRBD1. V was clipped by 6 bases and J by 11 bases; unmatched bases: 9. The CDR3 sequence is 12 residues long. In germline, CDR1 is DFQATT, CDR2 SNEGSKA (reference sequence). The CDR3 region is CSAKTQGSKLFF. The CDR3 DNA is TGCAGTGCCAAAACACAGGGGTCGAAACTGTTTTTT.

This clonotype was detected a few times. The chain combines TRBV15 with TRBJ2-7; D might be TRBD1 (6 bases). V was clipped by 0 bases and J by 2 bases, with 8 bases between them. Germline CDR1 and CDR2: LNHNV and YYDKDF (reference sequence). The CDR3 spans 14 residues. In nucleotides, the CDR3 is TGTGCCACCAGCAGAGATGGGGGCACCTACGAGCAGTACTTC. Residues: CATSRDGGTYEQYF.

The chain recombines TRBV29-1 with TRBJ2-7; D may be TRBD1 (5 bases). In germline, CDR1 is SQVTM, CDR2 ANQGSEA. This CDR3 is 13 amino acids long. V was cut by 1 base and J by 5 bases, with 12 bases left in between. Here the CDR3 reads CSVEGQGLDEQYF. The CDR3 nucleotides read TGCAGCGTTGAAGGTCAGGGTTTGGACGAGCAGTACTTC.

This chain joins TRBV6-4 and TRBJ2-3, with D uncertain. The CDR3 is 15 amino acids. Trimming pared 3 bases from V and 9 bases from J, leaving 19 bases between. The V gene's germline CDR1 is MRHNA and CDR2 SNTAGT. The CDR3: CASSDLYNNSVTQYF. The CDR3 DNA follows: TGTGCCAGCAGTGATCTTTATAATAACTCAGTGACGCAGTATTTT.

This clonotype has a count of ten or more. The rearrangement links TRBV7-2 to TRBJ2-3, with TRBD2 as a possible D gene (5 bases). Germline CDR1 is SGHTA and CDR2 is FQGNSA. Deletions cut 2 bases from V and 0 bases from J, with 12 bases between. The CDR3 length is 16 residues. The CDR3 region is CASSLSNGVSTDTQYF. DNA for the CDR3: TGTGCCAGCAGCTTATCGAACGGGGTTAGCACAGATACGCAGTATTTT.

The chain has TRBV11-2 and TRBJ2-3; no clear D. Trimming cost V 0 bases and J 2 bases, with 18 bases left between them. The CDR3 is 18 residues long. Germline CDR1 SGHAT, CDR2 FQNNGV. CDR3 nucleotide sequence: TGTGCCAGCAGCTTAGATTTATGGTCAGGCCTATACACAGATACGCAGTATTTT. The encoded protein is CASSLDLWSGLYTDTQYF.